The clone carrying this TCR beta chain was counted between two and nine times. The CDR3 length is 14 residues. Germline V gene data show CDR1 as WNHNN and CDR2 as SYGVQD (reference sequence). Unmatched junction bases numbered 8, after V lost 3 bases and J lost 9 bases. TCRdb processed the 5' RACE reads anew with MiXCR; each CDR3 protein has one entry. The sample lists about 64,000 distinct CDR3 sequences, 22% occurring once. The chain links TRBV10-1 to TRBJ2-1; 7 bases are shared with TRBD1. This clonotype was obtained from a female donor with breast cancer. Material for sequencing was memory CD4+ T cells sorted from a lymph node. Subset given: memory CD4+ T cells, CD4+CD45RO+CD25-. The CDR3 sequence: CASSDGDRPGEQFF. The CDR3 DNA follows: TGCGCCAGCAGTGATGGGGACAGACCTGGTGAGCAGTTCTTC.